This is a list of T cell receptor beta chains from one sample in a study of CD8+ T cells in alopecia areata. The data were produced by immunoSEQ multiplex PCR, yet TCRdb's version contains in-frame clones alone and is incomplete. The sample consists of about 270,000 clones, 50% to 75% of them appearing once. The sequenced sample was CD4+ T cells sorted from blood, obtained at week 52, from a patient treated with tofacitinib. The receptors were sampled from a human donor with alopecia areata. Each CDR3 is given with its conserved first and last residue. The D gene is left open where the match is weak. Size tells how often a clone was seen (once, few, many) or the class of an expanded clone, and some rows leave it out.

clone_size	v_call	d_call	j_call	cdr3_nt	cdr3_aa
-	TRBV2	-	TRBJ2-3	TGTGCCAGCAGGGCAGGCACATCGTACACAGATACGCAGTATTTT	CASRAGTSYTDTQYF
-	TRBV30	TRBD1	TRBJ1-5	TGTGCCTGGAGCCACGGACAGGTCAGCAATCAGCCCCAGCATTTT	CAWSHGQVSNQPQHF
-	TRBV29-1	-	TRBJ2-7	TGCAGCGTCCTCCCAGACTTCCCTTACGAGCAGTACTTC	CSVLPDFPYEQYF
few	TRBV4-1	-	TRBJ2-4	TGCGCCAGCAGCCAACCAACTAGCGCCAAAAACATTCAGTACTTC	CASSQPTSAKNIQYF
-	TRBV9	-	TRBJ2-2	TGTGCCAGCAGCCCGCCAGGGCGGAACACCGGGGAGCTGTTTTTT	CASSPPGRNTGELFF
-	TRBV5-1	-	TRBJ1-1	TGCGCCAGCGCTAGGGGGTCCGAGAACACTGAAGCTTTCTTT	CASARGSENTEAFF
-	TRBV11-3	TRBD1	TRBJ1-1	TGTGCCAGCAGCTTGGGACAGGGGGAGAACACTGAAGCTTTCTTT	CASSLGQGENTEAFF
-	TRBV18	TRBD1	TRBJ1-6	TGTGCCAGCTCACCCGGGACAGGGGGTACGAATTCACCCCTCCACTTT	CASSPGTGGTNSPLHF
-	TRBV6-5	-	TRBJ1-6	TGTGCCAGCAGTTACTCTGGGGCAGGGGATAATTCACCCCTCCACTTT	CASSYSGAGDNSPLHF
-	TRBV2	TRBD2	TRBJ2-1	TGTGCCAGCAGTCTCGGGGGGACCAACAATGAGCAGTTCTTC	CASSLGGTNNEQFF
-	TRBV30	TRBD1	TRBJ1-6	TGTGCCTACCGAAAATACAGGGGAGGTAATTCACCCCTCCACTTT	CAYRKYRGGNSPLHF
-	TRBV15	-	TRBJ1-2	TGTGCCACCAGCAGAAAGGACAGTGTGTATGGCTACACCTTC	CATSRKDSVYGYTF
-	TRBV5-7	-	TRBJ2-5	TGTGCCAGCAGCTTGTTCCGGGTGGGGAGAGAGACCCAGTACTTC	CASSLFRVGRETQYF
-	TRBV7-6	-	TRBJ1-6	TGTGCCATCTCTGAGGGGTATAATTCACCCCTCCACTTT	CAISEGYNSPLHF
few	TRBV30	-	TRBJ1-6	TGTGCCTGGAATCGCGATAATTCACCCCTCCACTTT	CAWNRDNSPLHF
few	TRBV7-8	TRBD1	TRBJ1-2	TGTGCCAGCAGCACCTACCAGGGGGTCTATGGCTACACCTTC	CASSTYQGVYGYTF
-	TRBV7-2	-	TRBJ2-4	TGTGCCAGCAGCTTTGGCGCTGGGGGGAGGATTCAGTACTTC	CASSFGAGGRIQYF
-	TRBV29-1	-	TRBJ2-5	TGCAGCGTTGTCACAGGGTGGGAGACCCAGTACTTC	CSVVTGWETQYF
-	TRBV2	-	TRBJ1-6	TGTGCCACTTCCAGAGAGGGCCCCCTCCACTTT	CATSREGPLHF
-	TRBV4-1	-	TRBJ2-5	TGCGCCAGCAGCCAACGGCAGTCCACCGAGACCCAGTACTTC	CASSQRQSTETQYF
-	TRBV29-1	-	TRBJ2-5	TGCAGCGTTGAAAGATCTAAAGAGACCCAGTACTTC	CSVERSKETQYF
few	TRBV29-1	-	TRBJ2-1	TGCAGCGTTGTCTACTCCTACAATGAGCAGTTCTTC	CSVVYSYNEQFF
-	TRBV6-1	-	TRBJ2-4	TGTGCCAGCAGGTCCAGAGTAGCCAAAAACATTCAGTACTTC	CASRSRVAKNIQYF
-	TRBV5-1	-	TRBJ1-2	TGCGCCAGCAGCTCAGGTGGAAACTATGGCTACACCTTC	CASSSGGNYGYTF
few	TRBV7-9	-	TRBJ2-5	TGTGCCAGCACCTTTAGAGGGGAGACCCAGTACTTC	CASTFRGETQYF
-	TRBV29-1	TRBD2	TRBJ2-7	TGCAGCGTCTCTAGCGGGGTCTCCTACGAGCAGTACTTC	CSVSSGVSYEQYF
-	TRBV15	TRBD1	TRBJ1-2	TGTGCCACCAGCAGAGTGGTTGGGACAGGATCTAACTATGGCTACACCTTC	CATSRVVGTGSNYGYTF
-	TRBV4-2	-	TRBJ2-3	TGTGCCAGCAGCCAAGAGGCAGGGCGGGTGACAGATACGCAGTATTTT	CASSQEAGRVTDTQYF
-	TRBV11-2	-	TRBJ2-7	TGTGCCAGCAGCTTAGGACAGACTACCTACGAGCAGTACTTC	CASSLGQTTYEQYF
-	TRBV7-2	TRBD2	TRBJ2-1	TGTGCCAGCAGCTTAGCGTTGCTTGTGGGAGGGGAGCAGTTCTTC	CASSLALLVGGEQFF
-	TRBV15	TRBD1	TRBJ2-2	TGTGCCACCAGGGACAGGGTGGGATTCGGGGAGCTGTTTTTT	CATRDRVGFGELFF
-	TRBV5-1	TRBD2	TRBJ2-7	TGCGCCAGCAGCTTAAATCTAGCGGGGAATCTTTACGAGCAGTACTTC	CASSLNLAGNLYEQYF
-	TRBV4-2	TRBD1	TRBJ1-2	TGTGCCAGCAGCCAGGACCGGGACAGGGGAGGTGGCTACACCTTC	CASSQDRDRGGGYTF
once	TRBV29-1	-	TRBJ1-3	TGCAGCGTTGAAGATCAAGGGGTGAGCTCTGGAAACACCATATATTTT	CSVEDQGVSSGNTIYF
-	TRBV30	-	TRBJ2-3	TGTGCCTGGAGCGCAACAGATACGCAGTATTTT	CAWSATDTQYF
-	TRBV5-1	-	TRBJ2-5	TGCGCCAGCAGCCTAAGTAGGGCCCAAGAGACCCAGTACTTC	CASSLSRAQETQYF
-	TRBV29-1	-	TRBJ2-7	TGCAGCGTTGGGGTGGGCAGGTCCTACGAGCAGTACTTC	CSVGVGRSYEQYF
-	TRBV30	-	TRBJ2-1	TGTGCCTGGAGCGTTGATGCCTACAATGAGCAGTTCTTC	CAWSVDAYNEQFF
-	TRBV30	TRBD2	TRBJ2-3	TGTGCCTCCTCAGCGGGGAACACAGATACGCAGTATTTT	CASSAGNTDTQYF
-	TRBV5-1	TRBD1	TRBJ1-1	TGCGCCAGCAAAGGGACAGTGAACACTGAAGCTTTCTTT	CASKGTVNTEAFF
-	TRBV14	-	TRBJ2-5	TGTGCCAGCAGCCAAGACCTCGGGGAGACCCAGTACTTC	CASSQDLGETQYF
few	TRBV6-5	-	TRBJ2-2	TGTGCCAGCAGTTACGCTAGCGGGGAGCTGTTTTTT	CASSYASGELFF
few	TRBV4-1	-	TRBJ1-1	TGCGCCAGCAGCCAAGTGCTTCTCATGAACACTGAAGCTTTCTTT	CASSQVLLMNTEAFF
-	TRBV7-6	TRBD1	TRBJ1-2	TGTGCCAGCAGCCTCGACAGGGCTGGCTACACCTTC	CASSLDRAGYTF
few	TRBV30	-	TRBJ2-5	TGTGCCTGGAGTCTAACCTGGGCAGTCTCCGGGGGGACCCAGTACTTC	CAWSLTWAVSGGTQYF
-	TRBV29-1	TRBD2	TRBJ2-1	TGCAGCGCCCTGGGGGGGGACAATGAGCAGTTCTTC	CSALGGDNEQFF
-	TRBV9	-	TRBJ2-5	TGTGCCAGCAGCGTAGGGGGGACCGCCGGTACGGAGACCCAGTACTTC	CASSVGGTAGTETQYF
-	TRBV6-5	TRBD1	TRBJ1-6	TGTGCCAGCAGGACGACAGGGGCCGGCAATTCACCCCTCCACTTT	CASRTTGAGNSPLHF
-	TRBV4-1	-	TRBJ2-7	TGCGCCAGCAGCCCGTTAGGGCTCCGGGAGCAGTACTTC	CASSPLGLREQYF
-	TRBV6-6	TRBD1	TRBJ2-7	TGTGCCAGCAGTCCGGACAGGGTAGTTTACGAGCAGTACTTC	CASSPDRVVYEQYF
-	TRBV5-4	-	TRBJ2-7	TGTGCCAGCAGCTTGGTCCCAGAGTCAACCTACGAGCAGTACTTC	CASSLVPESTYEQYF
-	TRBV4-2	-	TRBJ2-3	TGTGCCAGCAGCCAAGACCCCCCGGGGCGGGGAGGCACAGATACGCAGTATTTT	CASSQDPPGRGGTDTQYF
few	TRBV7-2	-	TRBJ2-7	TGTGCCAGCAGCTTCAGCAGGCTCCACGAGCAGTACTTC	CASSFSRLHEQYF
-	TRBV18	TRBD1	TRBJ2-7	TGTGCCAGCTCACCTGACAGGGTGCGGTACGAGCAGTACTTC	CASSPDRVRYEQYF
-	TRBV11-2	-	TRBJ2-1	TGTGCCAGCAGCGTTGTCGAGCGTAGTGAGCAGTTCTTC	CASSVVERSEQFF
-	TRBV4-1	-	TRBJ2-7	TGCGCCAGCAGCCGGATGGGTGGAGACTACGAGCAGTACTTC	CASSRMGGDYEQYF
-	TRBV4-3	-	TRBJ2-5	TGCGCCAGCAGCCAAGATGCCTATAATCCCCGGGAGACCCAGTACTTC	CASSQDAYNPRETQYF
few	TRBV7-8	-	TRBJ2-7	TGTGCCAGCAGCTCCCTAGCGTCAGGGATCGAGCAGTACTTC	CASSSLASGIEQYF
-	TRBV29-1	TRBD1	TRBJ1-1	TGCACCGGGACAGTGGACACTGAAGCTTTCTTT	CTGTVDTEAFF
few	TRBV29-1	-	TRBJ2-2	TGCAGCGTTGTCAAGGACTATGCCGGGGAGCTGTTTTTT	CSVVKDYAGELFF